This is a list of T cell receptor beta chains from one sample in a study of T-cell memory formation after mild COVID-19. TCRdb re-analysed the 5' RACE reads in MiXCR, keeping a single row per CDR3 protein. The sample includes about half a million distinct CDR3 sequences, over 15% of them seen just once. The sequenced sample consisted of PBMCs or a T cell subset sorted from them (not recorded which). The receptors originated from an adult woman who had mild COVID-19 (a few samples of this study predate the infection). Cell type and time point are not known. The CDR3 runs from the conserved cysteine through the conserved F or W. Each record gives: D gene, CDR3 length, V gene, J gene, clone size, CDR3 protein, CDR3 DNA. A D gene is named only where the DNA matches it firmly. The size of a clone is reported for some rows only, either as once, few or many, or as a class for expanded clones.

>TRBD1|16|TRBV5-1|TRBJ1-2|few
CASSPGQGRANYGYTF
TGCGCCAGCAGCCCGGGACAGGGCAGAGCTAACTATGGCTACACCTTC
>-|14|TRBV9|TRBJ1-4|-
CASSGRQANEKLFF
TGTGCCAGCAGCGGAAGACAGGCTAATGAAAAACTGTTTTTT
>-|16|TRBV7-2|TRBJ1-1|-
CASSSGSRWRGTEAFF
TGTGCCAGCAGTTCAGGGTCGAGGTGGCGAGGCACTGAAGCTTTCTTT
>-|15|TRBV7-9|TRBJ2-3|-
CASSLSPGPEDTQYF
TGTGCCAGCAGCTTATCTCCTGGACCGGAAGATACGCAGTATTTT
>-|13|TRBV20-1|TRBJ2-3|-
CSARGSVADTQYF
TGCAGTGCTCGGGGCTCGGTTGCAGATACGCAGTATTTT
>-|15|TRBV4-2|TRBJ2-5|few
CASSQDSFGQETQYF
TGTGCCAGCAGCCAAGATAGTTTCGGCCAAGAGACCCAGTACTTC
>-|15|TRBV6-1|TRBJ1-1|-
CASSERDTRQGKAFF
TGTGCCAGCAGTGAGCGGGACACCAGACAAGGTAAAGCTTTCTTT
>-|13|TRBV6-2/TRBV6-3|TRBJ1-2|-
CASSSDRVYGYTF
TGTGCCAGCAGCTCGGACAGAGTCTATGGCTACACCTTC
>TRBD2|16|TRBV12-3/TRBV12-4|TRBJ2-1|-
CASNPETSGSKVEQFF
TGTGCCAGCAACCCTGAGACTAGCGGGAGTAAGGTTGAGCAGTTCTTC
>-|16|TRBV4-2|TRBJ2-3|-
CASSQGVLRREDTQYF
TGTGCCAGCAGCCAAGGGGTCCTTAGGAGAGAGGATACGCAGTATTTT
>TRBD2|16|TRBV7-8|TRBJ2-5|few
CASSLDLAGPLETQYF
TGTGCCAGCAGCTTAGATCTAGCGGGTCCCCTGGAGACCCAGTACTTC
>TRBD1|14|TRBV7-2|TRBJ2-1|few
CASSRDRFRDEQFF
TGTGCCAGCAGCCGGGACAGGTTTAGGGATGAGCAGTTCTTC
>TRBD2|15|TRBV20-1|TRBJ2-7|-
CSAREAGRVEYEQYF
TGCAGTGCTAGAGAAGCGGGGAGGGTAGAGTACGAGCAGTACTTC
>TRBD1|15|TRBV2|TRBJ2-3|many
CASSGGTASTDTQYF
TGTGCCAGCAGTGGGGGGACAGCTAGCACAGATACGCAGTATTTT
>-|14|TRBV5-1|TRBJ2-7|-
CASSLGDNLYEQYF
TGCGCCAGCAGCTTGGGTGACAACCTATACGAGCAGTACTTC
>TRBD2|14|TRBV4-2|TRBJ2-5|many
CASSQGLAGETQYF
TGTGCCAGCAGCCAAGGGCTAGCGGGGGAGACCCAGTACTTC
>TRBD2|15|TRBV2|TRBJ2-1|few
CASNPSGGPYNEQFF
TGTGCCAGCAATCCTAGCGGGGGACCATACAATGAGCAGTTCTTC
>-|15|TRBV15|TRBJ1-1|-
CATSSPPQGDTEAFF
TGTGCCACCAGCAGCCCCCCACAGGGAGACACTGAAGCTTTCTTT
>TRBD2|14|TRBV11-2|TRBJ2-1|-
CASSTWTSGNEQFF
TGTGCCAGCAGCACCTGGACTAGCGGCAATGAGCAGTTCTTC
>TRBD1|14|TRBV10-3|TRBJ2-1|-
CAISDRDREFEQFF
TGTGCCATCAGTGACCGGGACAGGGAATTTGAGCAGTTCTTC
>TRBD1|17|TRBV20-1|TRBJ2-7|few
CSARDLGQGAISYEQYF
TGCAGTGCTAGAGATCTGGGACAGGGGGCAATTTCCTACGAGCAGTACTTC
>TRBD2|14|TRBV15|TRBJ2-2|few
CATSGLAATGELFF
TGTGCCACCAGCGGACTAGCGGCCACCGGGGAGCTGTTTTTT
>-|15|TRBV4-3|TRBJ2-7|-
CASSQDISLSYEQYF
TGCGCCAGCAGCCAAGATATTTCTCTATCCTACGAGCAGTACTTC
>TRBD1|15|TRBV7-8|TRBJ1-5|few
CASSLHGQGGQPQHF
TGTGCCAGCAGCTTACATGGACAGGGGGGACAGCCCCAGCATTTT
>-|15|TRBV24-1|TRBJ2-1|few
CATSDLGGTDNEQFF
TGTGCCACCAGTGATTTGGGGGGGACAGACAATGAGCAGTTCTTC
>-|12|TRBV10-3|TRBJ2-1|few
CAISQENYEQFF
TGTGCCATCAGCCAGGAAAACTATGAGCAGTTCTTC
>-|15|TRBV20-1|TRBJ1-5|few
CSARRRAGSNQPQHF
TGCAGTGCTAGAAGGAGGGCTGGGAGCAATCAGCCCCAGCATTTT
>-|13|TRBV7-8|TRBJ1-6|-
CASGRAEDSPLHF
TGTGCCAGCGGCAGGGCCGAGGATTCACCCCTCCACTTT
>-|14|TRBV6-5|TRBJ2-5|-
CASSTGFGKETQYF
TGTGCCAGCAGTACAGGGTTTGGAAAGGAGACCCAGTACTTC
>-|15|TRBV27|TRBJ1-2|-
CASSPLKLSAYGYTF
TGTGCCAGCAGTCCCCTCAAACTCAGCGCTTATGGCTACACCTTC
>TRBD2|18|TRBV2|TRBJ2-1|many
CASDLGLAGVGAYNEQFF
TGTGCCAGCGATCTGGGACTAGCGGGAGTCGGCGCCTACAATGAGCAGTTCTTC
>-|15|TRBV7-2|TRBJ2-4|many
CASSRDTTLGNIQYF
TGTGCCAGCAGCCGAGACACGACTTTGGGGAACATTCAGTACTTC
>-|12|TRBV5-4|TRBJ1-2|few
CASTRPADGYTF
TGTGCCAGCACTAGGCCGGCGGATGGCTACACCTTC
>TRBD1|16|TRBV20-1|TRBJ1-1|-
CSALPRDREVNTEAFF
TGCAGTGCCCTTCCGCGGGACAGGGAAGTGAACACTGAAGCTTTCTTT
>-|13|TRBV10-3|TRBJ1-6|-
CAISDSRDSPLHF
TGTGCCATCAGTGACTCAAGGGATTCACCCCTCCACTTT
>-|14|TRBV4-3|TRBJ1-2|few
CASSQGVILGGYTF
TGCGCCAGCAGCCAAGGTGTAATACTCGGTGGCTACACCTTC
>TRBD1|18|TRBV5-1|TRBJ2-6|-
CASSRGTGAVSGANVLTF
TGCGCCAGCAGCCGGGGGACAGGGGCCGTCTCTGGGGCCAACGTCCTGACTTTC
>-|13|TRBV7-8|TRBJ1-5|few
CASSSLMGQPQHF
TGTGCCAGCAGCTCCCTGATGGGTCAGCCCCAGCATTTT
>TRBD1|13|TRBV18|TRBJ2-1|few
CASSPGTEFLQFF
TGTGCCAGCTCACCGGGGACAGAATTTCTGCAGTTCTTC
>TRBD2|16|TRBV20-1|TRBJ2-3|-
CSARPGLAGLDYTQYF
TGCAGTGCTAGGCCCGGACTAGCGGGACTGGACTATACGCAGTATTTT
>-|12|TRBV7-9|TRBJ1-2|-
CASSFGSLGYTF
TGTGCCAGCAGCTTCGGTTCCTTGGGCTACACCTTC
>-|12|TRBV12-3/TRBV12-4|TRBJ1-1|few
CASSPMNTEAFF
TGTGCCAGCAGTCCAATGAACACTGAAGCTTTCTTT
>TRBD2|17|TRBV6-5|TRBJ2-5|few
CASSYSGLAGAQETQYF
TGTGCCAGCAGTTACTCGGGACTAGCGGGGGCGCAAGAGACCCAGTACTTC
>-|14|TRBV27|TRBJ2-2|few
CASTPLGVTGELFF
TGTGCCAGCACTCCCTTGGGGGTCACCGGGGAGCTGTTTTTT
>-|11|TRBV20-1|TRBJ2-7|-
CSASTPYEQYF
TGCAGTGCTTCAACCCCCTACGAGCAGTACTTC
>-|15|TRBV19|TRBJ2-6|-
CASSRFGSGANVLTF
TGTGCCAGTAGTAGATTTGGCTCTGGGGCCAACGTCCTGACTTTC
>-|13|TRBV15|TRBJ1-6|-
CATSRDTNSPLHF
TGTGCCACCAGCCGGGACACTAATTCACCCCTCCACTTT
>-|15|TRBV7-8|TRBJ1-5|-
CASSSSRGADQPQHF
TGTGCCAGCAGCTCCTCGAGGGGGGCCGATCAGCCCCAGCATTTT
>-|13|TRBV20-1|TRBJ2-3|-
CSAETAAGDTQYF
TGCAGTGCCGAAACGGCGGCAGGAGATACGCAGTATTTT
>-|14|TRBV20-1|TRBJ1-2|few
CSATPRGALGGYTF
TGCAGTGCTACCCCCCGGGGGGCGCTGGGAGGCTACACCTTC
>-|12|TRBV18|TRBJ2-1|-
CASSPQWYEQFF
TGTGCCAGCTCACCCCAGTGGTATGAGCAGTTCTTC
>-|16|TRBV19|TRBJ2-6|-
CASSSRNRNGANVLTF
TGTGCCAGTAGTTCCCGGAACAGAAATGGGGCCAACGTCCTGACTTTC